The 10 T cell receptor beta chains below all came from one sample that was sequenced in a study of PD-1 blockade in classical Hodgkin lymphoma. Time point in this sample: cycle 4 day 1 (C4D1), after 6 weeks of nivolumab. Each patient's relapse followed autologous stem cell transplantation, and brentuximab vedotin exposure varied. By magnetic negative selection, CD4+ T cells were purified from thawed PBMCs. Assay: immunoSEQ multiplex PCR; the TCRdb copy retains only in-frame clones and omits some. Of tens of thousands of clones in the sample, roughly 80% are singletons; the top ten hold approximately 3%. Sequencing was performed on CD4+ T cells from blood, taken before the fourth cycle of nivolumab. The source of these receptors is a human donor with classical Hodgkin lymphoma.

The rearrangement links TRBV5-1 to TRBJ2-3; unclear D gene. This CDR3 is 15 amino acids long. V was cut by 4 bases and J by 2 bases, with 14 bases left in between. Germline CDR1 and CDR2: SGHRS and YFSETQ. CDR3 in amino acids: CASSGLPSDTDTQYF. The CDR3 coding sequence is TGCGCCAGCAGCGGTCTTCCCTCGGACACAGATACGCAGTATTTT.

The V and J genes are TRBV6-1 and TRBJ1-4, with D maybe TRBD1 (6 bases). Looked up from germline, CDR1 is MNHNS and CDR2 is SASEGT. This CDR3 region has 14 residues. V gave up 6 bases and J gave up 2 bases, with 10 bases separating them. The CDR3 DNA is TGTGCCAGCAGGCAGGGGTCTACTAATGAAAAACTGTTTTTT. Its translation: CASRQGSTNEKLFF.

A word on this clone: Other nucleotide sequences from this sample produce the same CDR3. This chain joins TRBV7-3 and TRBJ2-2; D not certain. CDR3 size: 13 residues. Trimming pared 4 bases from V and 0 bases from J, leaving 3 bases between. Germline CDR1 SGHTA, CDR2 FQGTGA. CDR3 sequence: CASSSPNTGELFF. The CDR3 nucleotides read TGTGCCAGCAGCTCCCCGAACACCGGGGAGCTGTTTTTT.

V usage is TRBV9 and J usage is TRBJ2-3, with 12 bases fitting TRBD2. With V trimmed by 4 bases and J by 4 bases, 7 bases remained unmatched. The V gene's germline CDR1 is SGDLS and CDR2 YYNGEE. The CDR3 sequence is 16 residues long. CDR3 sequence (DNA): TGTGCCAGCAGCCCTCGGACTAGCGGGGACCCAGATACGCAGTATTTT. This gives the protein CASSPRTSGDPDTQYF.

This chain connects TRBV6-5 to TRBJ1-2; D may be TRBD1 (5 bases). Between the trimmed V and J ends, which lost 7 bases and 8 bases, there was a span of 20 bases. In germline, CDR1 is MNHEY, CDR2 SVGAGI. The CDR3 extends over 14 amino acids. In nucleotides, the CDR3 is TGTGCCAGCACCTCGGTCGCGGGGAGGGGAGGCTACACCTTC. It encodes CASTSVAGRGGYTF.

The chain couples TRBV4-2 to TRBJ2-2, with 10 bases matching TRBD2. The CDR3 covers 16 residues. Germline V lookup: CDR1 LGHNA, CDR2 YNFKEQ. Trimming at V came to 5 bases and at J to 1 base, leaving 4 bases not matched to a gene. The CDR3 spells CASSWIAGGNTGELFF. In nucleotides, the CDR3 is TGTGCCAGCAGCTGGATAGCGGGGGGGAACACCGGGGAGCTGTTTTTT.

The chain joins TRBV18 to TRBJ1-4; possible D gene TRBD1, 5 bases. Deletions cut 1 base from V and 4 bases from J, with 10 bases between. This CDR3 is 15 amino acids long. Germline loops: CDR1 KGHSH, CDR2 LQKENI. The CDR3 DNA reads TGTGCCAGCTCACCACTGGGGGGACTTAATGAAAAACTGTTTTTT. This gives the protein CASSPLGGLNEKLFF.

This clone was counted only a few times. The V and J genes are TRBV19 and TRBJ1-5; D not resolved. The CDR3 extends over 14 amino acids. The V end lost 2 bases, the J end lost 3 bases, and 8 bases lay between the germline ends. Germline V gene sequence: CDR1 LNHDA, CDR2 SQIVND (reference sequence). CDR3 bases: TGTGCCAGTAGTATAAAGCCCTACAATCAGCCCCAGCATTTT. Protein: CASSIKPYNQPQHF.

V is TRBV9 and J is TRBJ1-6; D possibly corresponds to TRBD1 (5 bases). Between the trimmed V and J ends, which lost 5 bases and 10 bases, there was a span of 19 bases. In germline, CDR1 is SGDLS, CDR2 YYNGEE. The length of the CDR3 is 15 residues. DNA for the CDR3: TGTGCCAGCAGATCTCAGGGAGTCGAGGAATCACCCCTCCACTTT. Its translation: CASRSQGVEESPLHF. Filled out from reference TRBV9 and TRBJ1-6, the complete variable domain reads DSGVTQTPKHLITATGQRVTLRCSPRSGDLSVYWYQQSLDQGLQFLIQYYNGEERAKGNILERFSAQQFPDLHSELNLSSLELGDSALYFCASRSQGVEESPLHFGNGTRLTVT.

This clone was picked up a small number of times. The rearrangement links TRBV5-1 to TRBJ2-2; 7 bases are a match to TRBD1. The CDR3 consists of 15 residues. Germline V lookup: CDR1 SGHRS, CDR2 YFSETQ. Losses at the gene ends were 0 bases for V and 5 bases for J; bases not matched to a gene: 4. The CDR3 DNA follows: TGCGCCAGCAGCTTGGGTGGACAGGCAACCGGGGAGCTGTTTTTT. It specifies CASSLGGQATGELFF.